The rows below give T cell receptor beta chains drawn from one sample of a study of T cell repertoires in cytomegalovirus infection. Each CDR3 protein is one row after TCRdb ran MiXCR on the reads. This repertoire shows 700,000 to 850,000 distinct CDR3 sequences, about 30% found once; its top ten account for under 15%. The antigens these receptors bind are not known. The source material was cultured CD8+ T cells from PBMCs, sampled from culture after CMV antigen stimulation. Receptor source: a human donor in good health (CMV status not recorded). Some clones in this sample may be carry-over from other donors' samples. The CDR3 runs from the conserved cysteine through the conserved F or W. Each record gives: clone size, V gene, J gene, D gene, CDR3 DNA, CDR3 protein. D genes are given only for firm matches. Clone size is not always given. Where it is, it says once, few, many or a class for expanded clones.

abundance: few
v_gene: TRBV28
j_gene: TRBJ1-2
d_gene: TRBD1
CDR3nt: TGTGCCAGCAGTTTATTCCGGGACAGCTCCGGGGGCTACACCTTC
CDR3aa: CASSLFRDSSGGYTF

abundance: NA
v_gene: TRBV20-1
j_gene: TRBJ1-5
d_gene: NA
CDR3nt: TGCAGTGCTGGGAGGCCCCAGCATTTT
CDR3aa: CSAGRPQHF

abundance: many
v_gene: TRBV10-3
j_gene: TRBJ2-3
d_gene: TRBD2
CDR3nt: TGTGCCATCAACGGACTAGACCCCAGGACGCAGTATTTT
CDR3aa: CAINGLDPRTQYF

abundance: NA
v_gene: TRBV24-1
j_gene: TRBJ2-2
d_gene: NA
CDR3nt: TGTGCCACCAGTGACAGGGTGGGGACCGGGGAGCTGTTTTTT
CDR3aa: CATSDRVGTGELFF

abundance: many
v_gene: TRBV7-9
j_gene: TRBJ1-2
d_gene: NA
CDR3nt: TGTGCCACCCAGACTGTGAACTATGGCTACACCTTC
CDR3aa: CATQTVNYGYTF

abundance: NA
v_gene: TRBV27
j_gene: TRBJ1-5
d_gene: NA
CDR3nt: TGTGCCAGCAGTTCCCTGGGGGGGGCTGTCAATCAGCCCCAGCATTTT
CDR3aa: CASSSLGGAVNQPQHF

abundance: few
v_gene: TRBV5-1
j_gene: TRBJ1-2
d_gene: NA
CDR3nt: TGCGCCAGCAGCATAGCTAGGGACTATGGCTACACCTTC
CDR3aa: CASSIARDYGYTF

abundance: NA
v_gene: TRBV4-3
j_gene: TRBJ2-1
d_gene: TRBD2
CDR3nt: TGCGCCAGCAGCCAATCTATAACTAGCGGGGGGGCACTCGATGAGCAGTTCTTC
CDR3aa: CASSQSITSGGALDEQFF

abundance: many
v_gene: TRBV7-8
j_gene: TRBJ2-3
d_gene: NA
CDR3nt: TGTGCCAGCAGGATAAGTGTTTGGCGGGGCACAGATACGCAGTATTTT
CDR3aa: CASRISVWRGTDTQYF

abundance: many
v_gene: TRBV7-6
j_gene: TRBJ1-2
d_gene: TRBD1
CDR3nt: TGTGCCAGCAGCTTAGGACGTCCGGGACAGGGAAGAGGCGGCTACACCTTC
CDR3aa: CASSLGRPGQGRGGYTF

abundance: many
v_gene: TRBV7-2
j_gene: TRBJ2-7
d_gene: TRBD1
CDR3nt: TGTGCCAGCAGCTCCTTCGACAGGGGGCTAGACGAGCAGTACTTC
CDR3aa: CASSSFDRGLDEQYF

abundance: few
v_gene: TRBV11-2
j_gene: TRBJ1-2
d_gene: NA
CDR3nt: TGTGCCAGCAGCTTCACCCTGGCCCTCTATGGCTACACCTTC
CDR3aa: CASSFTLALYGYTF

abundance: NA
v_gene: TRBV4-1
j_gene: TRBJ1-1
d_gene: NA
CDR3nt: TGCGCCAGCAGCCAAGAATTACCCATGAACACTGAAGCTTTCTTT
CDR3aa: CASSQELPMNTEAFF

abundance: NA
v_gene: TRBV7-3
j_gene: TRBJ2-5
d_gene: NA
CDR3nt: TGTGCCAGCAGCTTCCTGAGCAGGGAAAGAGAGACCCAGTACTTC
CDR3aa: CASSFLSRERETQYF

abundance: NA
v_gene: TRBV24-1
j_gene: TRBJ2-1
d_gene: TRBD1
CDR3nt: TGTGCCACCAGTGATTGGGACAGGACTAATGAGCAGTTCTTC
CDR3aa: CATSDWDRTNEQFF

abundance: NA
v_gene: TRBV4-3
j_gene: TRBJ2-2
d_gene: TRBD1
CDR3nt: TGCGCCAGCAGCCAAGGCCCGGGACAGGGGGACACTGGGGAGCTGTTTTTT
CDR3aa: CASSQGPGQGDTGELFF

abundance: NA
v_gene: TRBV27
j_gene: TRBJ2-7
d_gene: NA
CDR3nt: TGTGCCAGCAGTTTAATTGGGCAGGGTCACTACGAGCAGTACTTC
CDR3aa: CASSLIGQGHYEQYF

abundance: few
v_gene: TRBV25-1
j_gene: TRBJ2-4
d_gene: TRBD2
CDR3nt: TGTGCCAGCAGTGGGGGGACTACCTGGCACTTC
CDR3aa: CASSGGTTWHF

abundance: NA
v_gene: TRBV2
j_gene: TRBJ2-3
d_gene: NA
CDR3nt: TGTGCCAGCAGTGAAGCGGGCGGGGTGGGTCTTCGGGATACGCAGTATTTT
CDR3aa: CASSEAGGVGLRDTQYF

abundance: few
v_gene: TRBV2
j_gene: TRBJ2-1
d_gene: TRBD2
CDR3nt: TGTGCCAGCAGTGAGTTAGCGGGGGGGCCACCCTACAATGAGCAGTTCTTC
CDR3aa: CASSELAGGPPYNEQFF